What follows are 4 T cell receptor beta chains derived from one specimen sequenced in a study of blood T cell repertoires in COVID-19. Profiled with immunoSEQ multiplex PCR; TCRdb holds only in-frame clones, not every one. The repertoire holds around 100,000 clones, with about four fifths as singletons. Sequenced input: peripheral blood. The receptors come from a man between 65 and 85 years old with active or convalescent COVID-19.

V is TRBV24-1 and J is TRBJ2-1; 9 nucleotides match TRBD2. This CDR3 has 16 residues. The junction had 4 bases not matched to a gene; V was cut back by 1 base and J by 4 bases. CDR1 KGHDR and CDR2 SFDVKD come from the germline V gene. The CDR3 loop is CATSDFRAGGYNEQFF. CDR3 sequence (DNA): TGTGCCACCAGTGATTTTAGGGCGGGGGGGTACAATGAGCAGTTCTTC.

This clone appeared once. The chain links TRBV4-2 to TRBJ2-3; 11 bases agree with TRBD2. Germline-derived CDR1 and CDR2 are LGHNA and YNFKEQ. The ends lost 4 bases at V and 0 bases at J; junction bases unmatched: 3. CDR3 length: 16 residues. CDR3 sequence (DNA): TGTGCCAGCAGCCCCCTAGCGGGGGGAAGCACAGATACGCAGTATTTT. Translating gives CASSPLAGGSTDTQYF.

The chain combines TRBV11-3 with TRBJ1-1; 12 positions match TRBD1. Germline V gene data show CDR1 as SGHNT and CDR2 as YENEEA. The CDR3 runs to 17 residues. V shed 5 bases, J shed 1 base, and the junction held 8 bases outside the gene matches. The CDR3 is CASSLKTGQGANTEAFF. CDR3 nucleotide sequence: TGTGCCAGCAGCCTTAAGACGGGACAGGGGGCGAACACTGAAGCTTTCTTT.

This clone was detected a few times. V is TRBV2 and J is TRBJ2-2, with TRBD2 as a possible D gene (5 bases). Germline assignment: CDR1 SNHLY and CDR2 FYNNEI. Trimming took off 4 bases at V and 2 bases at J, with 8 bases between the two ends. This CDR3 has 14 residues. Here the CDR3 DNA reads TGTGCCAGCAGTGGATCGGGAAACACCGGGGAGCTGTTTTTT. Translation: CASSGSGNTGELFF. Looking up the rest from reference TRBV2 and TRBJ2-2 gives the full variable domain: EPEVTQTPSHQVTQMGQEVILRCVPISNHLYFYWYRQILGQKVEFLVSFYNNEISEKSEIFDDQFSVERPDGSNFTLKIRSTKLEDSAMYFCASSGSGNTGELFFGEGSRLTVL.